The source of this T cell receptor (beta chain) is a study of blood T cell repertoires in COVID-19 (dated by TCRdb to 2018 to 2020). General notes on the study: Samples covering the acute and convalescent phases of COVID-19 were provided by collaborators in the United States, Italy and Spain. The samples were drawn from two sources: the first 160 participants of the ongoing ImmuneRACE study, and 950 to 1,500 subjects contributed by 6 global collaborators. The dataset comprised deeply sampled blood TCRbeta repertoires from subjects exposed to, actively infected with, or recovered from COVID-19. HLA class I and class II types, where available, came from metadata supplied by the sample provider rather than from assay-based typing. The prospective study material was composed of cDNA or gDNA derived from T cells, B-cell-depleted T cells, or PBMCs. The repertoires were made available in a free public database intended to serve as a resource for research on the immune response to SARS-CoV-2. The sample metadata nearly always contained a de-identified subject ID, COVID-19 status, age in years and sex. Overall study results and their limits: How much clinical and demographic metadata was included differed by source and by participant, and the metadata was provided uncurated.

Worth noting for this clone: Its cognate antigen has yet to be identified. Base qualities are not at hand, and no much larger clone is one base apart.

The collaborating institutions used their own protocols to collect whole blood in K2EDTA tubes. For TCRbeta analysis, collaborators shipped samples in one of three forms: frozen whole blood, isolated PBMCs, or DNA extracted from either of those sample types. The germline V gene (reference sequence) gives CDR1 as SSHAT and CDR2 as FNYEAQ. Germline trimming amounts to 5 bases on V and 0 bases on J, with 3 as the count of junction bases outside the gene matches. The CDR3 numbers 15 residues from cysteine through phenylalanine. Only the CDR3 DNA is retained, 45 bases long and in frame from the first base. TCRbeta CDR3 regions were amplified from genomic DNA using the immunoSEQ Assay, a bias-controlled multiplex PCR. The authors' analysis ran thus. The number of nucleated cells in each sample was estimated from the amplification of reference gene primers within the assay. To quantify the absolute abundance of each unique TCRbeta CDR3 rearrangement, sequence reads were collapsed and filtered. Productive Simpson clonality was computed per sample as the square root of Simpson's diversity index over productive rearrangements. TCRdb retrieved this table from immuneACCESS and kept in-frame rearrangements only. Not all clones are present; in checked studies, unresolved V genes account for under half, and no reason is known for the remainder. V, J and clone size derive from that table, while D and trimming were established from the DNA sequence. This sample has about 66,000 clones in its table, and roughly 82% of those were observed once. The leading ten clones occupy about 6.9% of the sample.

The receptor was derived from a man in his sixties with acute or convalescent COVID-19. Recombination linked TRBV7-7 to TRBJ2-5, and TRBD1 aligns with 10 junction nucleotides. Sample: peripheral blood. The sequenced DNA is TGTGCCAGCAGCCTGGACAGGGGGTACCAAGAGACCCAGTACTTC. This gives the protein CASSLDRGYQETQYF.